The 23 T cell receptor beta chains in this list originate from one sample, sequenced in a study of blood T cell repertoires in COVID-19. Here immunoSEQ multiplex PCR was the method, and the copy in TCRdb shows in-frame clones only, minus some. The data hold under 150,000 clones, with 84% observed a single time. The sequenced sample consisted of peripheral blood. The receptor source for this set is a woman aged 40 to 49 with acute or convalescent COVID-19.

This chain connects TRBV19 to TRBJ1-5; 7 positions agree with TRBD1. J gave up 4 bases and V 4 bases, and 4 bases lay outside the gene matches. The germline V gene has CDR1 LNHDA and CDR2 SQIVND (reference sequence). There are 14 residues in the CDR3. CDR3 nucleotide sequence: TGTGCCAGTAGTAGGGGACAGTTAAATCAGCCCCAGCATTTT. This translates into CASSRGQLNQPQHF. The complete variable domain, with remaining parts taken from reference TRBV19 and TRBJ1-5, reads DGGITQSPKYLFRKEGQNVTLSCEQNLNHDAMYWYRQDPGQGLRLIYYSQIVNDFQKGDIAEGYSVSREKKESFPLTVTSAQKNPTAFYLCASSRGQLNQPQHFGDGTRLSIL.

The V gene is TRBV12-5, the J gene TRBJ2-7; D is uncertain. Per the germline V gene, CDR1 is LGHNT and CDR2 is FRNRAP. V lost 1 base and J lost 7, with 8 bases in between. The CDR3 extends over 12 amino acids. This chain's CDR3 is CASGLGRREQYF. The CDR3 bases are TGTGCTAGTGGTTTGGGACGGCGGGAGCAGTACTTC.

The chain couples TRBV5-4 to TRBJ1-4; D perhaps matches TRBD1 (6 bases). Germline V gene sequence: CDR1 SGHNT, CDR2 YYREEE (reference sequence). With 4 bases removed from V and 8 bases from J, the gap between germline ends came to 15 bases. This CDR3 region has 14 residues. In nucleotides, the CDR3 is TGTGCCAGCAGCAGTACAGGGATGGGCGAAAAACTGTTTTTT. This gives the protein CASSSTGMGEKLFF.

This chain connects TRBV20-1 to TRBJ2-1; perhaps TRBD1 as D (5 bases). The germline V and J ends were trimmed by 3 bases and 7 bases, with 7 bases remaining between them. Germline V gene sequence: CDR1 DFQATT, CDR2 SNEGSKA (reference sequence). The CDR3 totals 11 residues. The CDR3 region is CSARTVNEQFF. DNA for the CDR3: TGCAGTGCTAGGACAGTAAATGAGCAGTTCTTC.

This clone occurred many times. This chain connects TRBV18 to TRBJ1-2; 8 nucleotides align to TRBD1. Trimming at V came to 6 bases and at J to 3 bases, leaving 9 bases not matched to a gene. Germline-derived CDR1 and CDR2 are KGHSH and LQKENI. The CDR3 covers 15 residues. CDR3 DNA: TGTGCCAGCTCTCGCACAGGGGGTTCTGACTATGGCTACACCTTC. Its protein is CASSRTGGSDYGYTF.

The CDR3 loop is CASSLTANSGNTIYF. As DNA, the CDR3 is TGTGCCAGCAGTTTGACAGCGAACTCTGGAAACACCATATATTTT. The gene calls are TRBV27 and TRBJ1-3; weak D call: TRBD1 (5 bases). The germline gives CDR1 MNHEY, CDR2 SMNVEV (reference sequence). This CDR3 has 15 residues. The V and J ends lost 3 bases and 0 bases respectively, with 9 bases between them.

This chain uses TRBV7-6 with TRBJ2-6; the match to TRBD2 covers 9 bases. This CDR3 spans 19 amino acids. Germline assignment: CDR1 SGHVS and CDR2 FNYEAQ. V dropped 5 bases and J dropped 0; count of bases not matched to a gene: 11. DNA for the CDR3: TGTGCCAGCAGCCCCAAGACTAGCGGTTTAAGCTCTGGGGCCAACGTCCTGACTTTC. It translates to CASSPKTSGLSSGANVLTF.

The CDR3 DNA reads as TGTGCCAGCAGACTGACAGGCGTGAACACTGAAGCTTTCTTT. Protein sequence: CASRLTGVNTEAFF. V usage is TRBV7-9 and J usage is TRBJ1-1, with D perhaps matching TRBD1 (6 bases). Germline V lookup: CDR1 SEHNR, CDR2 FQNEAQ (reference sequence). This CDR3 contains 14 residues. V was cut by 6 bases and J by 0 bases, with 11 bases left in between.

The chain employs TRBV3-1 (or the pseudogene TRBV3-2) and TRBJ1-1, with D possibly TRBD1 on 6 matching bases. The V gene's germline CDR1 is LGHDT and CDR2 YNNKEL (reference sequence). The CDR3 covers 13 residues. V was trimmed by 0 bases and J by 5 bases, leaving 7 bases between them. The CDR3 bases are TGTGCCAGCAGCCAAGAACAGGGAACTGAAGCTTTCTTT. Its translation is CASSQEQGTEAFF.

The chain carries TRBV4-3 and TRBJ1-3; a possible D gene is TRBD1 (5 bases). Germline CDR1 LGHNA, CDR2 YSLEER. There are 17 residues in the CDR3. Trimming stripped 0 bases from V and 5 bases from J, with 17 bases between. In DNA form, the CDR3 reads TGCGCCAGCAGCCAAGATTACCGGAGGGGTCTCCGAAACACCATATATTTT. This codes for CASSQDYRRGLRNTIYF.

This sequence joins TRBV18 and TRBJ2-1, with 7 nucleotides matching TRBD1. CDR1 is KGHSH and CDR2 is LQKENI in the germline V gene. V shed 3 bases, J shed 1 base, and the junction held 0 bases outside the gene matches. There are 14 residues in the CDR3. The CDR3 region is CASSPTGSYNEQFF. As DNA, the CDR3 is TGTGCCAGCTCACCGACAGGGTCCTACAATGAGCAGTTCTTC.

The chain is built from TRBV6-5 and TRBJ1-2; D is unresolved. CDR3 length: 15 residues. From germline, CDR1 is MNHEY and CDR2 SVGAGI. The V and J ends lost 7 bases and 2 bases respectively, with 17 bases between them. The CDR3 nucleotides are TGTGCCAGCACCATCACGCCCATCCTAAACTATGGCTACACCTTC. Amino acids: CASTITPILNYGYTF.

The rearrangement uses TRBV9 and TRBJ1-3, with a weak D call TRBD1 (5 bases). Trimming took off 5 bases at V and 1 base at J, with 19 bases between the two ends. The CDR3 has 17 residues. The germline V gene has CDR1 SGDLS and CDR2 YYNGEE. CDR3 DNA: TGTGCCAGCAGTTCCGGACAAGCCCTAATTTCTGGAAACACCATATATTTT. Its protein is CASSSGQALISGNTIYF.

This sequence joins TRBV12-3 or TRBV12-4 and TRBJ1-5; 8 nucleotides line up with TRBD1. The ends lost 7 bases at V and 7 bases at J; junction bases unmatched: 6. CDR3 length equals 13 residues. CDR3: CASTTGGYQPQHF. The CDR3 bases are TGTGCCAGCACAACAGGGGGGTACCAGCCCCAGCATTTT.

This clone was counted a single time. The J gene is TRBJ2-3, the V gene TRBV10-1; D is possibly TRBD1 (6 bases). The CDR3 spans 13 residues. Trimming pared 6 bases from V and 2 bases from J, leaving 9 bases between. Looked up from germline, CDR1 is WNHNN and CDR2 is SYGVQD (reference sequence). The DNA of the CDR3 is TGCGCCAGCAGCCGGGACACCACAGATACGCAGTATTTT. It encodes CASSRDTTDTQYF.

This clone was observed once. V is TRBV18 and J is TRBJ1-1; 7 nucleotides align to TRBD1. The CDR3 has 16 amino acids. In germline, CDR1 is KGHSH, CDR2 LQKENI. Trimming took 6 bases from V and 1 from J; bases not matched to a gene: 11. DNA for the CDR3: TGTGCCAGCTCTTCTGGACAGGTGGCTACGAACACTGAAGCTTTCTTT. Translating gives CASSSGQVATNTEAFF.

CDR3 bases: TGTGCCAGCAGCTTAATGACAGACGCAAATGAGCAGTTCTTC. The encoded protein is CASSLMTDANEQFF. V and J are TRBV7-9 and TRBJ2-1; TRBD1 is a possible D gene (5 bases). The length of the CDR3 is 14 residues. Germline CDR1 is SEHNR and CDR2 is FQNEAQ (reference sequence). V was clipped by 2 bases and J by 7 bases, with 12 bases between them.

The rearrangement links TRBV11-3 to TRBJ2-3; tentatively, D is TRBD1 (6 bases). V dropped 8 bases and J dropped 0 bases, with 12 bases sitting between them. Germline V lookup: CDR1 SGHNT, CDR2 YENEEA. There are 14 residues in the CDR3. The CDR3 region has the DNA TGTGCCAGCTCGGACAGTTTTAGCACAGATACGCAGTATTTT. Its translation is CASSDSFSTDTQYF.

This sequence joins TRBV12-3 or TRBV12-4 and TRBJ1-2; 8 nucleotides agree with TRBD1. This CDR3 contains 13 residues. After removal of 6 bases from V and 8 bases from J, the junction contained 8 bases not matched to a gene. The CDR3 nucleotides are TGTGCCAGCAGCTCCGGACAGGGTGGGGGCTACACCTTC. This codes for CASSSGQGGGYTF.

The chain is built from TRBV5-1 and TRBJ2-7, with TRBD2 identical over 13 bases. The germline V gene encodes CDR1 SGHRS and CDR2 YFSETQ. The trim removed 3 bases at V and 3 bases at J, leaving 15 bases unmatched. There are 19 residues in the CDR3. This CDR3 is CASSSTLTSGGKVYYEQYF. The CDR3, as DNA: TGCGCCAGCAGCTCGACCCTGACTAGCGGGGGGAAGGTATACTACGAGCAGTACTTC.

This clone has a single count. The chain joins TRBV28 to TRBJ2-7; D gene unclear. The germline V and J ends were trimmed by 10 bases and 0 bases, with 13 bases remaining between them. CDR3 length equals 13 residues. CDR1 and CDR2 (germline): MDHEN, SYDVKM. CDR3 DNA sequence: TGTGCCACCTTACAGAGAACCTCCTACGAGCAGTACTTC. Translation: CATLQRTSYEQYF. The full variable domain, its missing parts supplied by reference TRBV28 and TRBJ2-7, is DVKVTQSSRYLVKRTGEKVFLECVQDMDHENMFWYRQDPGLGLRLIYFSYDVKMKEKGDIPEGYSVSREKKERFSLILESASTNQTSMYLCATLQRTSYEQYFGPGTRLTVT.

This sequence joins TRBV7-8 and TRBJ2-1; TRBD2 is a possible D gene (6 bases). Per the germline V gene, CDR1 is SGHVS and CDR2 is FQNEAQ. CDR3 length: 15 amino acids. V was clipped by 5 bases and J by 3 bases, with 14 bases between them. The CDR3 protein is CASSRGGISYNEQFF. CDR3 bases: TGTGCCAGCAGCCGCGGCGGGATTAGCTACAATGAGCAGTTCTTC. The full variable domain, completed using reference TRBV7-8 and TRBJ2-1, is GAGVSQSPRYKVAKRGQDVALRCDPISGHVSLFWYQQALGQGPEFLTYFQNEAQLDKSGLPSDRFFAERPEGSVSTLKIQRTQQEDSAVYLCASSRGGISYNEQFFGPGTRLTVL.

The V call is TRBV4-2, the J call TRBJ2-3; 7 bases agree with TRBD1. The V and J ends lost 0 bases and 1 base, in that order; junction bases with no gene match: 1. The CDR3 covers 15 residues. Germline loops: CDR1 LGHNA, CDR2 YNFKEQ. CDR3: CASSQDTGGTDTQYF. The CDR3, as DNA: TGTGCCAGCAGCCAAGACACAGGGGGCACAGATACGCAGTATTTT.